The rows below give T cell receptor beta chains drawn from one sample of a study of Ad26.COV2.S vaccination and SARS-CoV-2 variants. TCRdb keeps only in-frame clones here, not all; method: immunoSEQ multiplex PCR. The sample lists approximately 340,000 clones, just over 90% occurring once. This sample comprised peripheral blood, obtained after recovery from COVID-19. The origin of the receptors is a human donor who had recovered from COVID-19. Each CDR3 is given with its conserved first and last residue. D genes are given only for firm matches. Some rows mark clone size as missing; the rest say once, few, many or name a class of expanded clone.

v_call	clone_size	d_call	j_call	cdr3_aa	cdr3_nt
TRBV27	.	.	TRBJ2-3	CATLDSTDTQYF	TGTGCCACCCTAGACAGCACAGATACGCAGTATTTT
TRBV6-2/TRBV6-3	.	.	TRBJ2-7	CASSYPVGEQYF	TGTGCCAGCAGTTACCCAGTCGGTGAGCAGTACTTC
TRBV4-2	once	TRBD1	TRBJ1-6	CASSQDSVGQGITLHF	TGTGCCAGCAGCCAAGATAGTGTTGGACAGGGGATCACCCTCCACTTT
TRBV6-5	.	.	TRBJ1-5	CASSYSLGGAQHF	TGTGCCAGCAGTTACTCGCTCGGAGGTGCCCAGCATTTT
TRBV6-5	.	.	TRBJ1-2	CATGGVPRGYTF	TGTGCCACAGGCGGCGTACCCAGGGGCTACACCTTC
TRBV27	once	TRBD1	TRBJ1-2	CASSLPGQVLYGYTF	TGTGCCAGCAGTCTCCCGGGACAGGTTTTATATGGCTACACCTTC
TRBV15	.	.	TRBJ2-7	CATSRVVGGNQYF	TGTGCCACCAGCAGAGTGGTAGGCGGAAACCAGTACTTC
TRBV9	.	.	TRBJ1-2	CASSPRETLYGYTF	TGTGCCAGCAGCCCAAGAGAGACACTCTATGGCTACACCTTC
TRBV10-1	.	.	TRBJ1-1	CASSESTTANTEAFF	TGCGCCAGCAGTGAGTCTACGACAGCGAACACTGAAGCTTTCTTT
TRBV6-6	.	TRBD1	TRBJ1-5	CASSRLQGRSQPQHF	TGTGCCAGCAGTCGCCTACAGGGGAGGAGTCAGCCCCAGCATTTT
TRBV2	.	TRBD1	TRBJ2-7	CATGTGGNEQYF	TGTGCCACCGGGACAGGGGGCAACGAGCAGTACTTC
TRBV27	few	.	TRBJ2-7	CASSLGSAMREQYF	TGTGCCAGCAGTTTAGGGTCTGCTATGAGGGAGCAGTACTTC
TRBV7-8	.	.	TRBJ2-5	CASSLWSGRIGDGETQYF	TGTGCCAGCAGCTTATGGAGCGGTCGGATCGGGGATGGAGAGACCCAGTACTTC
TRBV2	.	TRBD1	TRBJ2-5	CASSGTGAYQETQYF	TGTGCCAGCAGCGGGACAGGAGCGTACCAAGAGACCCAGTACTTC
TRBV14	.	.	TRBJ1-6	CASSQFGPVNSPLHF	TGTGCCAGCAGCCAATTCGGGCCGGTAAATTCACCCCTCCACTTT
TRBV6-4	.	.	TRBJ2-1	CASSPRLDYTYNEQFF	TGTGCCAGCAGCCCACGGTTGGACTACACCTACAATGAGCAGTTCTTC